The table lists the clone carrying this T cell receptor beta chain with many counts. Its target is unknown. This specimen belongs to a study of molecular identifiers for immune sequencing clone quantification. The wider study: Naive CD8 RNA (around 20,000 or 99,000 cells) was divided into five aliquots, with four sequenced. Study outcomes and limitations: The share of molecules held by clones above 20 RNA copies was over 98% in effector cells and under 1% in naive cells.

Previously described methods and listed TCR primers produced bulk TCR libraries. TCRdb ran MiXCR on the PCR reads and lists one entry per CDR3 protein. The sample has more than 550,000 distinct CDR3 sequences; about 25% are singletons. The CDR3 is 17 residues long. V dropped 3 bases and J dropped 3 bases, with 24 bases sitting between them. Germline-derived CDR1 and CDR2 are SQVTM and ANQGSEA. The sample taken for sequencing was naive CD8+ T cells from blood, with Jurkat cell RNA spiked in. Subset reported: FACS-sorted CD8+CD4-CCR7+CD45RA+ naive T cells. This TCR was recovered from a human donor in good health. Some libraries in this study had Jurkat cell RNA spiked in. This chain links TRBV29-1 with TRBJ2-7; D is perhaps TRBD1 or TRBD2 (5 bases each). The CDR3 loop reads CSVDNTWGGSDGYEQYF. The CDR3 DNA sequence: TGCAGCGTTGACAACACCTGGGGCGGGTCCGACGGCTACGAGCAGTACTTC.